The present T cell receptor (beta chain) was sequenced within a study of blood T cell repertoires in COVID-19. Germline assignment: CDR1 MNHEY and CDR2 SVGAGI. This CDR3 contains 15 residues. The ends lost 4 bases at V and 6 bases at J; junction bases unmatched: 10. Data came from immunoSEQ multiplex PCR; TCRdb stores just in-frame clones and leaves some out. The data hold about 120,000 clones, with about 85% observed a single time. This rearrangement joins TRBV6-5 to TRBJ1-2; 8 bases are shared with TRBD1. This receptor was identified in a man aged 60 to 75 with acute or convalescent COVID-19. The sequencing input was peripheral blood. Here the CDR3 reads CASSSGQGSLHGYTF. The DNA of the CDR3 is TGTGCCAGCAGTTCCGGACAGGGCAGTCTCCATGGCTACACCTTC.